This TCR beta chain was obtained from a study of shared clonotypes between healthy human individuals. This clone was seen only once. Its antigen remains unidentified. Study outcomes and limitations: Tissues were not sampled, only blood, and their repertoires likely differ.

The CDR3 is made up of 14 amino acids. CDR1 and CDR2 from the germline V gene are LNHDA and SQIVND (reference sequence). V lost 5 bases, J lost 5 bases, and 15 bases lay in between. Assay used: immunoSEQ multiplex PCR; TCRdb lists only in-frame clones, some missing. The sample includes around 2.5 million clones, 90% to 95% seen only once; the top ten take roughly 0.36%. The chain employs TRBV19 and TRBJ1-2; TRBD1 might be the D (5 bases). The specimen was naive CD4+ T cells from PBMCs. Documented subset: CD45RA+ positively selected. This TCR was recovered from a young man in good health. Some clones in this sample may be carry-over from other donors' samples. The CDR3 spells CASSPHRGRYGYTF. As DNA, the CDR3 is TGTGCCAGTAGTCCGCACCGGGGGAGATATGGCTACACCTTC.